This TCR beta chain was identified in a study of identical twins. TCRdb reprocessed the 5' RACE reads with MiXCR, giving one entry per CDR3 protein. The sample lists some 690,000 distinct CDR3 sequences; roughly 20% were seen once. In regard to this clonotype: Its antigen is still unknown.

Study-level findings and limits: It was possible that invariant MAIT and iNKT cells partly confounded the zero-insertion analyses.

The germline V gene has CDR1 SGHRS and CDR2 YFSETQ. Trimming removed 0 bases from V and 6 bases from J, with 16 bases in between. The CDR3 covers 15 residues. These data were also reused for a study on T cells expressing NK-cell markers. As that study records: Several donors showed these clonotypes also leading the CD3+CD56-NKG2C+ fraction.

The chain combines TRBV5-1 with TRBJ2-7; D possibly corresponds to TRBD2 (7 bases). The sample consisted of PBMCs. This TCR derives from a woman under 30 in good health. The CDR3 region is CASSLATGGSGEQYF. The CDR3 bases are TGCGCCAGCAGCTTGGCCACGGGGGGCTCGGGCGAGCAGTACTTC.